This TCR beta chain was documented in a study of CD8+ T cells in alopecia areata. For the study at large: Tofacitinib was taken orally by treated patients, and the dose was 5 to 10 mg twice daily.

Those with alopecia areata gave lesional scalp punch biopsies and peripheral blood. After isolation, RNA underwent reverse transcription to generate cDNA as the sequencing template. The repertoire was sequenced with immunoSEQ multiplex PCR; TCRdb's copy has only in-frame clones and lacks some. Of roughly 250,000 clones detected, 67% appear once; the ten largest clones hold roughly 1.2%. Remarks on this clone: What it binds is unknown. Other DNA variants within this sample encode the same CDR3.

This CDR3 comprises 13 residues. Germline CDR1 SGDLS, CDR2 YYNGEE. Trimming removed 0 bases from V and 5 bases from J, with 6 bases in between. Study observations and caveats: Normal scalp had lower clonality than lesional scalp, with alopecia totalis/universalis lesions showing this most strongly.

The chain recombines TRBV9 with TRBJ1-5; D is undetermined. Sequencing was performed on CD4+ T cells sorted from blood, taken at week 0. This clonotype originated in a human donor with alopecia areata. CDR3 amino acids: CASSVEGYQPQHF. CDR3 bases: TGTGCCAGCAGCGTAGAGGGTTATCAGCCCCAGCATTTT.